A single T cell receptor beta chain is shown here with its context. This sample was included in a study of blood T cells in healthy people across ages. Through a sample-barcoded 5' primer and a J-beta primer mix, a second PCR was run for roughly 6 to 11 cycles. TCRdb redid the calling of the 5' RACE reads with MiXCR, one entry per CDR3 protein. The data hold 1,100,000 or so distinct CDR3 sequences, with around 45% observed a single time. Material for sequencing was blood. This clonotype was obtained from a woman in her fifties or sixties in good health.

In nucleotides, the CDR3 is TGTGCCAGCTCACCACCGGCTAGCGGGAGTTATACGCAGTATTTT. It encodes CASSPPASGSYTQYF. The chain combines TRBV18 with TRBJ2-3; 10 bases fit TRBD2. V trimming: 0 bases; J trimming: 7 bases; junction bases outside the gene matches: 4. The CDR3 loop spans 15 amino acids. CDR1 is KGHSH and CDR2 is LQKENI in the germline V gene.